This T cell receptor beta chain was profiled in a study of cytomegalovirus exposure and HLA in healthy donors. J lost 3 bases, V lost 8 bases, and 0 bases had no gene match. Germline V gene sequence: CDR1 ENHRY, CDR2 SYGVKD. The CDR3 extends over 11 amino acids. Concerning this clone: Its matching antigen is unknown.

With 60 Vbeta and 13 Jbeta primers, the PCR was carried out. The repertoire was sequenced with immunoSEQ multiplex PCR; TCRdb's copy has only in-frame clones and lacks some. Of 100,000 to 150,000 clones in the sample, over 65% are singletons; the top ten hold roughly 2%. The study's findings and limits: In vitro, three CMV-associated chains proved specific for CMV antigens. Researchers catalogued approximately 170 TCR beta chains as cytomegalovirus-associated.

The chain is built from TRBV10-3 and TRBJ2-7; the match to TRBD2 covers 8 bases. This clonotype was sampled from a man in his forties or fifties in good health and CMV-seronegative. The material sequenced was PBMCs. This CDR3 reads CAIGTSYEQYV. CDR3 in DNA: TGTGCCATCGGGACTAGCTACGAGCAGTACGTC.